The 22 T cell receptor beta chains reported below all come from one sample, sequenced in a study of post-analysis software for immune sequencing data. General study results and limits: About 5 TRBV segments (TRBV5-6, TRBV5-1 and TRBV20-1 among them) occurred more frequently in patients than in controls.

Each TCR beta cDNA library carried unique molecular identifiers. TCRdb itself ran the PCR reads through MiXCR, one entry per CDR3 protein. The sample yields about 760,000 distinct CDR3 sequences, 25% to 30% seen once. These receptors' targets are unknown. The sequenced material came from blood. The receptors shown here come from a girl aged 5-17 years with multiple sclerosis.

This clonotype was seen ten or more times. The gene calls are TRBV7-9 and TRBJ2-1; 8 bases agree with TRBD2. After removal of 1 base from V and 5 bases from J, the junction contained 7 bases not matched to a gene. The CDR3 is 16 residues long. The germline V gene encodes CDR1 SEHNR and CDR2 FQNEAQ (reference sequence). DNA of the CDR3: TGTGCCAGCAGCTTAGTGGCGGGGGGCCTAAACAATGAGCAGTTCTTC. Its protein product is CASSLVAGGLNNEQFF.

This clonotype was picked up a small number of times. The V gene is TRBV20-1, the J gene TRBJ1-2; no clear D. The CDR3 extends over 15 amino acids. Germline CDR1 reads DFQATT; CDR2 reads SNEGSKA (reference sequence). Trimming pared 0 bases from V and 8 bases from J, leaving 19 bases between. This CDR3 is CSARDGNGNERGYTF. The CDR3 region has the DNA TGCAGTGCTAGAGATGGGAATGGGAACGAAAGAGGCTACACCTTC.

V is TRBV7-2 and J is TRBJ1-3; no clear D gene. The V gene's germline CDR1 is SGHTA and CDR2 FQGNSA. This CDR3 region has 13 residues. V lost 5 bases to trimming and J lost 2 bases, with 7 bases between them. CDR3 protein: CASSSGPGNTIYF. The CDR3 nucleotides read TGTGCCAGCAGCAGTGGGCCTGGAAACACCATATATTTT.

The chain is built from TRBV29-1 and TRBJ2-7; TRBD1 matches 9 bases. From germline, CDR1 is SQVTM and CDR2 ANQGSEA. This CDR3 has 13 residues. J was trimmed by 6 bases and V by 6 bases; bases with no gene match: 9. The CDR3 sequence is CSVGRDRATEQYF. Here the CDR3 DNA reads TGCAGCGTAGGCCGGGACAGGGCAACCGAGCAGTACTTC.

V is TRBV10-3 and J is TRBJ1-2; possibly TRBD1 for D (6 bases). The V and J ends lost 7 bases and 6 bases respectively, with 15 bases between them. Germline V lookup: CDR1 ENHRY, CDR2 SYGVKD. The CDR3 runs 13 residues. The DNA of the CDR3 is TGTGCCATCACTTCAACAGGGATCGATGGCTACACCTTC. Translating it yields CAITSTGIDGYTF.

This clonotype has only a few counts. This sequence joins TRBV20-1 and TRBJ2-3, with 8 positions matching TRBD2. The CDR3 loop spans 15 amino acids. The germline V gene encodes CDR1 DFQATT and CDR2 SNEGSKA (reference sequence). Trimming at V came to 6 bases and at J to 5 bases, leaving 13 bases not matched to a gene. The CDR3 bases are TGCAGTGCCAACGCGGGACTAGGTGTTGTAGATACGCAGTATTTT. As protein: CSANAGLGVVDTQYF.

This clonotype was observed a handful of times. The V call is TRBV11-2, the J call TRBJ2-4; D is perhaps TRBD2 (6 bases). Trimming cost V 5 bases and J 4 bases, with 6 bases left between them. CDR1 SGHAT and CDR2 FQNNGV come from the germline V gene. CDR3 size: 12 residues. CDR3 bases: TGTGCCAGCAGCCGGGGGAAAAACATTCAGTACTTC. Translating gives CASSRGKNIQYF.

The V and J genes are TRBV14 and TRBJ2-3, with 8 bases matching TRBD2. With 3 bases clipped from V and 2 bases from J, the junction kept 7 bases outside the gene matches. Germline loops: CDR1 SGHDN, CDR2 FVKESK. This CDR3 has 16 residues. CDR3 loop: CASSHSGGGTTDTQYF. The CDR3 nucleotides read TGTGCCAGCAGCCATAGTGGCGGGGGGACCACAGATACGCAGTATTTT.

J is TRBJ2-5 and V is TRBV14; D ambiguous. The germline CDR1 and CDR2 sequences are SGHDN and FVKESK. Between the trimmed V and J ends, which lost 0 bases and 2 bases, there was a span of 10 bases. This CDR3 is 15 amino acids long. CDR3 nucleotide sequence: TGTGCCAGCAGCCAAGATTTGTGGGTTCAAGAGACCCAGTACTTC. This sequence encodes CASSQDLWVQETQYF.

This clonotype was seen more than once but under ten times. The chain has TRBV11-2 and TRBJ2-5; 7 bases are shared with TRBD2. Germline V lookup: CDR1 SGHAT, CDR2 FQNNGV. Losses at the gene ends were 5 bases for V and 7 bases for J; bases not matched to a gene: 22. There are 18 residues in the CDR3. The CDR3 loop is CASSLSSLGLGDHWTQYF. DNA for the CDR3: TGTGCCAGCAGCCTGAGCTCACTAGGACTAGGGGACCATTGGACCCAGTACTTC.

This clonotype turned up a few times. The V and J genes are TRBV28 and TRBJ2-3; D perhaps matches TRBD1 (5 bases). Trimming pared 2 bases from V and 1 base from J, leaving 10 bases between. The germline V gene encodes CDR1 MDHEN and CDR2 SYDVKM. The CDR3 is made up of 15 amino acids. The CDR3 DNA sequence: TGTGCCAGCAGTTTAAGGGGCCAACGCACAGATACGCAGTATTTT. Translation: CASSLRGQRTDTQYF.

This clonotype has a count of ten or more. The genes are TRBV4-3 and TRBJ2-7, with D perhaps matching TRBD1 (6 bases). Trimming shortened V by 0 bases and J by 1 base, and 10 bases separated the two germline ends. Looked up from germline, CDR1 is LGHNA and CDR2 is YSLEER. CDR3 length: 15 amino acids. CDR3: CASSQDHRESYEQYF. The CDR3 bases are TGCGCCAGCAGCCAAGATCACAGGGAATCCTACGAGCAGTACTTC.

The chain links TRBV7-9 to TRBJ2-7; D is uncertain. V gave up 5 bases and J gave up 7 bases, with 18 bases separating them. This CDR3 is 14 amino acids long. CDR1 SEHNR and CDR2 FQNEAQ come from the germline V gene (reference sequence). The CDR3 loop reads CASSPDTERWEQYF. The CDR3 nucleotides are TGTGCCAGCAGCCCAGATACGGAAAGGTGGGAGCAGTACTTC.

The chain combines TRBV10-3 with TRBJ2-1; 12 bases fit TRBD1. Per the germline V gene, CDR1 is ENHRY and CDR2 is SYGVKD. This CDR3 comprises 15 residues. The V gene end was trimmed by 2 bases and the J gene end by 10 bases; junction bases not matched to a gene: 6. The CDR3 bases are TGTGCCATCAGTGAGAGGGACAGGGGGCGATACGAGCAGTTCTTC. Translation gives CAISERDRGRYEQFF.

As to this clonotype: Germline is not matched at one junction end, which may reflect a read error. The chain recombines TRBV5-1 with TRBJ1-5; D perhaps matches TRBD1 (6 bases). The CDR3 runs to 18 residues. Germline CDR1 and CDR2: SGHRS and YFSETQ. The CDR3 here is CASSLVSGEKYSNRPQHF. The CDR3 DNA reads TGCGCCAGCAGCTTGGTGTCAGGGGAAAAATACAGCAATCGGCCCCAGCATTTT.

The table lists this clonotype with a few counts. The genes are TRBV5-6 and TRBJ2-5; 7 nucleotides align to TRBD2. CDR1 SGHDT and CDR2 YYEEEE come from the germline V gene. The junction had 7 bases not matched to a gene; V was cut back by 2 bases and J by 3 bases. This CDR3 has 15 amino acids. The CDR3, as DNA: TGTGCCAGCAGCTTACGGACTAGATGGGAAGAGACCCAGTACTTC. This codes for CASSLRTRWEETQYF.

This clonotype was observed a few times. V is TRBV29-1 and J is TRBJ1-5, with no clear D. CDR3 length: 12 residues. Trimming shortened V by 4 bases and J by 4 bases, and 8 bases separated the two germline ends. In germline, CDR1 is SQVTM, CDR2 ANQGSEA. The CDR3 DNA reads as TGCAGCGTTGCTGTAGGGAATCAGCCCCAGCATTTT. It translates to CSVAVGNQPQHF.

The J gene is TRBJ2-3, the V gene TRBV5-6, with D tentatively TRBD1 or TRBD2 (5 bases each). This CDR3 spans 15 amino acids. V gave up 2 bases and J gave up 5 bases, with 15 bases separating them. Looked up from germline, CDR1 is SGHDT and CDR2 is YYEEEE. The CDR3 nucleotides are TGTGCCAGCAGCTTTCGTGGGACCGGAGGAGATACGCAGTATTTT. As protein: CASSFRGTGGDTQYF.

This clonotype was detected only a few times. The chain employs TRBV9 and TRBJ1-2, with TRBD1 matching over 9 bases. From germline, CDR1 is SGDLS and CDR2 YYNGEE. V lost 3 bases, J lost 4 bases, and 7 bases stayed unmatched. The CDR3 is 15 amino acids. The CDR3 region has the DNA TGTGCCAGCAGCGCCGGGACAGGGAGCGGCTATGGCTACACCTTC. Protein: CASSAGTGSGYGYTF. Full variable domain (missing parts from reference TRBV9 and TRBJ1-2): DSGVTQTPKHLITATGQRVTLRCSPRSGDLSVYWYQQSLDQGLQFLIQYYNGEERAKGNILERFSAQQFPDLHSELNLSSLELGDSALYFCASSAGTGSGYGYTFGSGTRLTVV.

This clonotype was observed a handful of times. The gene calls are TRBV7-2 and TRBJ2-1; D perhaps matches TRBD2 (6 bases). V lost 2 bases and J lost 10, with 21 bases in between. Germline CDR1 is SGHTA and CDR2 is FQGNSA. The CDR3 is made up of 16 amino acids. The DNA of the CDR3 is TGTGCCAGCAGCTTAACGATGTGGGCGGGGTATGACGAGCAGTTCTTC. Its translation is CASSLTMWAGYDEQFF.

A few counts support this clonotype. The chain has TRBV6-5 and TRBJ1-4; 11 nucleotides agree with TRBD1. The V and J ends lost 2 bases and 9 bases, in that order; junction bases with no gene match: 5. The CDR3 sequence is 15 residues long. Per germline, CDR1 MNHEY and CDR2 SVGAGI. CDR3 in DNA: TGTGCCAGCAGTTACGACGGGACAGGGGGGAAAAAACTGTTTTTT. Its translation is CASSYDGTGGKKLFF.

This clonotype was recorded a few times. This chain uses TRBV7-8 with TRBJ2-2; 14 bases map to TRBD2. CDR1 is SGHVS and CDR2 is FQNEAQ in the germline V gene. After removal of 5 bases from V and 4 bases from J, the junction contained 3 bases not matched to a gene. The CDR3 runs 16 residues. The CDR3 reads CASSKGLAGVTGELFF. CDR3 DNA sequence: TGTGCCAGCAGCAAGGGACTAGCGGGAGTCACCGGGGAGCTGTTTTTT. Variable domain in full (rest from reference TRBV7-8 and TRBJ2-2): GAGVSQSPRYKVAKRGQDVALRCDPISGHVSLFWYQQALGQGPEFLTYFQNEAQLDKSGLPSDRFFAERPEGSVSTLKIQRTQQEDSAVYLCASSKGLAGVTGELFFGEGSRLTVL.